Given below is one T cell receptor beta chain in context. The target antigen is unknown. CDR3 length: 13 residues. Per germline, CDR1 SQVTM and CDR2 ANQGSEA. Trimming removed 7 bases at V and 4 bases at J, with 16 bases between. The sample belongs to a study of STAT3 mutations in large granular lymphocyte leukemia. Study-wide results and limits: In T-cell large granular lymphocyte leukemia, about half of patients showed multiple immunodominant subclonotypes.

TCRbeta libraries averaged around 40,000 productive templates per sample. Repertoires were generated with immunoSEQ multiplex PCR, while TCRdb's copy carries only in-frame clones and drops some. The table records approximately 8,000 clones, about 89% of them present only once. The V gene is TRBV29-1, the J gene TRBJ1-2, with D hard to call. The sequenced sample was peripheral blood mononuclear cells. The TCR sequence derives from a man older than 75 with T-cell large granular lymphocyte leukemia. Some clones in this sample may be carry-over from other donors' samples. The CDR3 spells CSGAEAVGYGYTF. CDR3 nucleotides: TGCAGCGGTGCCGAGGCAGTAGGCTATGGCTACACCTTC.